A single sample gave rise to the 23 T cell receptor beta chains below, sequenced in a study of blood T cell repertoires in COVID-19. Method: immunoSEQ multiplex PCR; TCRdb's copy keeps in-frame clones and lacks some. The sample consists of under 70,000 clones, roughly nine tenths of them appearing once. Sequences were obtained from peripheral blood. The receptor source for this set is a woman aged 60-70 years with active or convalescent COVID-19.

This chain links TRBV28 with TRBJ2-3; possible D gene TRBD2, 5 bases. The CDR3 runs to 13 residues. Germline V gene sequence: CDR1 MDHEN, CDR2 SYDVKM. The ends were cut back, 6 bases at V and 4 bases at J, with 11 bases in the middle. The CDR3 bases are TGTGCCAGCAGGCGACTACGGGCAGATACGCAGTATTTT. This gives the protein CASRRLRADTQYF.

This sequence joins TRBV11-3 and TRBJ1-1, with 7 bases fitting TRBD1. CDR1 is SGHNT, CDR2 YENEEA, per germline. The CDR3 contains 13 residues. V dropped 5 bases and J dropped 3; count of bases not matched to a gene: 3. The CDR3 spells CASSLGQDTEAFF. In DNA form, the CDR3 reads TGTGCCAGCAGCCTTGGACAGGACACTGAAGCTTTCTTT.

In its sample, this clone was seen a few times. The chain uses TRBV30 and TRBJ1-5, with D unclear. This CDR3 comprises 15 residues. Germline V gene lookup returns CDR1 GTSNPN and CDR2 SVGIG (reference sequence). The V end lost 5 bases, the J end lost 0 bases, and 14 bases lay between the germline ends. This CDR3 is CAWAAGGSSNQPQHF. For the CDR3, the DNA is TGTGCCTGGGCCGCGGGAGGGAGTAGCAATCAGCCCCAGCATTTT. The full variable domain, rest sourced from reference TRBV30 and TRBJ1-5, is SQTIHQWPATLVQPVGSPLSLECTVEGTSNPNLYWYRQAAGRGLQLLFYSVGIGQISSEVPQNLSASRPQDRQFILSSKKLLLSDSGFYLCAWAAGGSSNQPQHFGDGTRLSIL.

This rearrangement joins TRBV7-3 to TRBJ2-2; D is perhaps TRBD2 (5 bases). The CDR3 totals 14 residues. Between the trimmed V and J ends, which lost 8 bases and 1 base, there was a span of 11 bases. Germline V gene data show CDR1 as SGHTA and CDR2 as FQGTGA. CDR3 nucleotides: TGTGCCAGCGGTCCAGGACTGAACACCGGGGAGCTGTTTTTT. Its protein product is CASGPGLNTGELFF.

This chain uses TRBV7-3 with TRBJ2-7; TRBD2 matches 16 bases. Germline values: CDR1 SGHTA, CDR2 FQGTGA. Unmatched junction bases numbered 9, after V lost 3 bases and J lost 7 bases. The CDR3 loop spans 17 amino acids. The DNA for the CDR3 is TGTGCCAGCAGCTTGACCGGGACTAGCGGGAGGGCTGGTGAGCAGTACTTC. It yields the protein CASSLTGTSGRAGEQYF.

The chain employs TRBV3-1 (or the pseudogene TRBV3-2) and TRBJ2-6; D not resolved. The CDR3 covers 15 residues. Germline loops: CDR1 LGHDT, CDR2 YNNKEL (reference sequence). V shed 4 bases and J shed 1 base, with 8 bases lying between them. CDR3 DNA sequence: TGTGCCAGCAGCCCAGAGTCGTCTGGGGCCAACGTCCTGACTTTC. It encodes CASSPESSGANVLTF.

This chain connects TRBV29-1 to TRBJ2-5; TRBD2 matches at 11 bases. V trimming: 6 bases; J trimming: 1 base; junction bases outside the gene matches: 7. Looked up from germline, CDR1 is SQVTM and CDR2 is ANQGSEA. The CDR3 sequence is 15 residues long. This chain's CDR3 is CSVGIAGGPQETQYF. CDR3 DNA sequence: TGCAGCGTAGGGATAGCGGGGGGGCCCCAAGAGACCCAGTACTTC.

This clone has just a few counts. The chain recombines TRBV5-1 with TRBJ2-7; unclear D gene. The CDR3 has 14 amino acids. Trimming stripped 4 bases from V and 5 bases from J, with 16 bases between. Germline V lookup: CDR1 SGHRS, CDR2 YFSETQ. The CDR3 here is CASSQGGGADEQYF. The CDR3 region has the DNA TGCGCCAGCAGCCAAGGCGGCGGCGCAGACGAGCAGTACTTC.

The CDR3 loop reads CASSQQDSGANVLTF. The CDR3 region has the DNA TGCGCCAGCAGCCAACAGGACTCTGGGGCCAACGTCCTGACTTTC. This chain links TRBV4-1 with TRBJ2-6; D is uncertain. Per germline, CDR1 MGHRA and CDR2 YSYEKL. CDR3 length: 15 amino acids. V gave up 2 bases and J gave up 0 bases, with 5 bases separating them.

V is TRBV7-9 and J is TRBJ1-2; 7 nucleotides line up with TRBD1. CDR1 SEHNR and CDR2 FQNEAQ come from the germline V gene (reference sequence). The trim removed 6 bases at V and 4 bases at J, leaving 8 bases unmatched. The CDR3 totals 14 residues. The CDR3 coding sequence is TGTGCCAGCAGACCATTGACAGGGAGCTATGGCTACACCTTC. Protein product: CASRPLTGSYGYTF.

The rearrangement uses TRBV19 and TRBJ1-5; the D is unclear. V lost 3 bases and J 0 bases, leaving 27 bases between the germline ends. This CDR3 region has 21 residues. Germline CDR1 reads LNHDA; CDR2 reads SQIVND (reference sequence). This CDR3 is CASSIRGLDARQIYSNQPQHF. The CDR3 DNA follows: TGTGCCAGTAGTATCCGGGGTTTAGACGCCCGACAAATTTATAGCAATCAGCCCCAGCATTTT.

This clone was found once. This chain links TRBV4-1 with TRBJ1-5; possible D gene TRBD1, 6 bases. The V and J ends lost 3 bases and 7 bases respectively, with 13 bases between them. Germline values: CDR1 MGHRA, CDR2 YSYEKL. CDR3 length: 14 residues. CDR3 nucleotides: TGCGCCAGCAGCCACACCACAGGGAAGCAGCCCCAGCATTTT. Translating it yields CASSHTTGKQPQHF.

This clone was counted a single time. The chain joins TRBV9 to TRBJ2-2; 10 nucleotides match TRBD2. V lost 1 base, J lost 4 bases, and 13 bases stayed unmatched. The CDR3 sequence is 19 residues long. Germline V gives CDR1 SGDLS, CDR2 YYNGEE. CDR3 protein: CASSVYARASGSSTGELFF. The CDR3 DNA reads TGTGCCAGCAGCGTATACGCCCGGGCTAGCGGGAGTAGCACCGGGGAGCTGTTTTTT.

The table lists this clone with a few counts. This chain connects TRBV12-3 or TRBV12-4 to TRBJ1-2; a weak D match, TRBD1 (5 bases). The CDR3 contains 13 residues. The V gene lost 3 bases and the J gene lost 7 bases, with 12 bases spanning the gap. CDR3 DNA sequence: TGTGCCAGCAGTTTGGGAAACAGGTCTGGCTACACCTTC. This encodes CASSLGNRSGYTF.

The chain couples TRBV9 to TRBJ1-1; D is uncertain. The V end lost 4 bases, the J end lost 1 base, and 17 bases lay between the germline ends. Per the germline V gene, CDR1 is SGDLS and CDR2 is YYNGEE. The CDR3 is made up of 16 amino acids. The chain's CDR3 is CASSQTGSARNTEAFF. In DNA form, the CDR3 reads TGTGCCAGCAGCCAAACGGGTTCAGCGAGGAACACTGAAGCTTTCTTT.

The chain combines TRBV24-1 with TRBJ1-2; possible D gene TRBD1, 5 bases. The CDR3 runs to 14 residues. The germline CDR1 and CDR2 sequences are KGHDR and SFDVKD. V lost 4 bases to trimming and J lost 4 bases, with 12 bases between them. This CDR3 reads CATSEGGTAYGYTF. The CDR3 DNA follows: TGTGCCACCAGTGAAGGAGGGACGGCCTATGGCTACACCTTC.

V is TRBV6-1 and J is TRBJ2-1, with 9 nucleotides matching TRBD2. V lost 4 bases, J lost 9 bases, and 13 bases stayed unmatched. The germline V gene encodes CDR1 MNHNS and CDR2 SASEGT. This CDR3 is built from 16 residues. CDR3 sequence reads: CASSGLPSGGLGEQFF. The CDR3 nucleotides read TGTGCCAGCAGTGGGCTCCCCAGCGGGGGGCTTGGTGAGCAGTTCTTC.

The gene calls are TRBV5-1 and TRBJ1-1; 8 nucleotides agree with TRBD1. Losses at the gene ends were 3 bases for V and 2 bases for J; bases not matched to a gene: 15. The germline V gene has CDR1 SGHRS and CDR2 YFSETQ. The CDR3 contains 18 residues. The DNA of the CDR3 is TGCGCCAGCAGCTCTAAGAGTTACCTTGGACAGGGAAACACTGAAGCTTTCTTT. It codes for CASSSKSYLGQGNTEAFF.

V and J are TRBV28 and TRBJ1-5, with D perhaps matching TRBD1 (6 bases). Trimming cost V 3 bases and J 1 base, with 16 bases left between them. CDR1 and CDR2 (germline): MDHEN, SYDVKM. The CDR3 is 17 amino acids. The CDR3 bases are TGTGCCAGCAGTTTCCTCGGGACATCCATGAGCAATCAGCCCCAGCATTTT. Its protein is CASSFLGTSMSNQPQHF. The full variable domain, its missing parts supplied by reference TRBV28 and TRBJ1-5, is DVKVTQSSRYLVKRTGEKVFLECVQDMDHENMFWYRQDPGLGLRLIYFSYDVKMKEKGDIPEGYSVSREKKERFSLILESASTNQTSMYLCASSFLGTSMSNQPQHFGDGTRLSIL.

The chain carries TRBV28 and TRBJ1-2, with D perhaps matching TRBD1 (6 bases). Deletions cut 3 bases from V and 5 bases from J, with 16 bases between. Per germline, CDR1 MDHEN and CDR2 SYDVKM. The CDR3 runs to 15 residues. In DNA, the CDR3 is TGTGCCAGCAGTTTGTTGAGGGGGATCAGTTATGGCTACACCTTC. This codes for CASSLLRGISYGYTF.

The chain couples TRBV28 to TRBJ2-1, with 7 nucleotides matching TRBD2. This CDR3 comprises 15 residues. CDR1 and CDR2 from the germline V gene are MDHEN and SYDVKM. V gave up 4 bases and J gave up 3 bases; unmatched junction bases: 6. CDR3 DNA: TGTGCCAGCAGTTCCGGGGACTACCGCTACAATGAGCAGTTCTTC. Amino acids: CASSSGDYRYNEQFF.

V usage is TRBV5-1 and J usage is TRBJ1-4; D might be TRBD1 (6 bases). CDR3 length: 15 amino acids. V lost 0 bases and J lost 5, with 11 bases in between. The germline V gene has CDR1 SGHRS and CDR2 YFSETQ. The chain's CDR3 is CASSLESGQNEKLFF. CDR3 bases: TGCGCCAGCAGCTTGGAATCGGGACAAAATGAAAAACTGTTTTTT.

The chain is built from TRBV28 and TRBJ1-1, with 7 bases identical to TRBD1. V trimming: 6 bases; J trimming: 0 bases; junction bases outside the gene matches: 19. CDR3 size: 19 residues. Germline lookup yields CDR1 MDHEN and CDR2 SYDVKM. For the CDR3, the DNA is TGTGCCAGCAGCTCACCCCGGGACAGAAAAACCTTAATGAACACTGAAGCTTTCTTT. It encodes CASSSPRDRKTLMNTEAFF.